The rows below give T cell receptor beta chains drawn from one sample of a study of shared clonotypes between healthy human individuals. Assay used: immunoSEQ multiplex PCR; TCRdb lists only in-frame clones, some missing. The data contain some 740,000 clones, almost 95% of them singletons. The sample taken for sequencing was naive CD8+ T cells sorted from blood. These receptors were collected from a man younger than 45 in good health. CDR3s include the opening cysteine and the closing phenylalanine or tryptophan. The D gene is left open where the match is weak. Expanded clones are given a class, and other clones once, few, many or no size at all.

d_call	v_call	j_call	clone_size	cdr3_aa	cdr3_nt
TRBD2	TRBV19	TRBJ2-1	once	CASSIPGLAGGRSYNEQFF	TGTGCCAGTAGTATACCGGGACTAGCGGGAGGAAGGTCCTACAATGAGCAGTTCTTC
TRBD1	TRBV28	TRBJ1-5	-	CASSLRGGSNQPQHF	TGTGCCAGCAGTTTGAGAGGGGGCAGCAATCAGCCCCAGCATTTT
TRBD1	TRBV6-6	TRBJ2-1	once	CASGTTGGYNEQFF	TGTGCCAGCGGGACAACAGGGGGCTACAATGAGCAGTTCTTC
TRBD1	TRBV30	TRBJ1-1	-	CAWSVLDRENTDLIF	TGTGCCTGGAGTGTCCTCGACAGGGAGAACACTGACCTCATCTTT
-	TRBV5-1	TRBJ1-5	-	CASSGGEGNQPQHF	TGCGCCAGCAGCGGAGGTGAGGGCAATCAGCCCCAGCATTTT
-	TRBV10-3	TRBJ2-3	-	CAIKGAHTDTQYF	TGTGCCATCAAAGGAGCACACACAGATACGCAGTATTTT
TRBD1	TRBV29-1	TRBJ2-2	-	CSVGGQDTGELFF	TGCAGCGTTGGGGGACAGGACACCGGGGAGCTGTTTTTT
-	TRBV7-2	TRBJ1-3	-	CASSLEQGRNTIYF	TGTGCCAGCAGCTTAGAACAGGGTCGAAACACCATATATTTT
TRBD1	TRBV7-6	TRBJ1-6	-	CASSSRDRDNSPLHF	TGTGCCAGCAGCTCGCGGGACAGGGATAATTCACCCCTCCACTTT
-	TRBV5-6	TRBJ1-3	-	CASSLDRSRGNTIYF	TGTGCCAGCAGCTTGGATCGCAGCCGCGGAAACACCATATATTTT
TRBD2	TRBV2	TRBJ2-1	-	CASSEGLANEQFF	TGTGCCAGCAGTGAGGGACTAGCTAATGAGCAGTTCTTC
TRBD2	TRBV29-1	TRBJ2-3	-	CSVTIAGEGDTQYF	TGCAGCGTTACTATAGCGGGAGAGGGAGATACGCAGTATTTT
-	TRBV29-1	TRBJ2-2	-	CSVVWLALNTGELFF	TGCAGCGTTGTCTGGCTAGCGCTGAACACCGGGGAGCTGTTTTTT
TRBD1	TRBV5-1	TRBJ2-7	-	CASSLVQGLRAEQYF	TGCGCCAGCAGCTTGGTACAGGGGTTAAGGGCAGAGCAGTACTTC
-	TRBV27	TRBJ1-1	once	CASSLTGLMNTEAFF	TGTGCCAGCAGTTTAACGGGCCTAATGAACACTGAAGCTTTCTTT
-	TRBV9	TRBJ1-1	-	CASSVGYGTEAFF	TGTGCCAGCAGCGTAGGATATGGTACTGAAGCTTTCTTT
-	TRBV6-6	TRBJ1-2	-	CASSYTLRGYTF	TGTGCCAGCAGTTACACCCTCAGGGGCTACACCTTC
-	TRBV28	TRBJ2-2	few	CASSSYVWLGELFF	TGTGCCAGCAGCTCATACGTATGGTTGGGGGAGCTGTTTTTT
TRBD2	TRBV27	TRBJ2-7	-	CASSFSGTSGSYEQYF	TGTGCCAGCAGTTTCTCCGGGACTAGCGGGTCTTACGAGCAGTACTTC
-	TRBV7-9	TRBJ2-7	-	CASSSPLRAYEQYF	TGTGCCAGCAGCTCACCACTGAGAGCGTACGAGCAGTACTTC
TRBD1	TRBV27	TRBJ2-5	-	CASSRGQGYQETQYF	TGTGCCAGCAGTCGGGGACAGGGGTACCAAGAGACCCAGTACTTC
-	TRBV10-1	TRBJ1-1	-	CASSFGTEAFF	TGCGCCAGCAGTTTTGGCACTGAAGCTTTCTTT
TRBD2	TRBV25-1	TRBJ2-7	-	CASSEYGPGTSGYEQYF	TGTGCCAGCAGTGAATACGGTCCCGGGACTAGCGGCTACGAGCAGTACTTC
-	TRBV28	TRBJ2-1	-	CASSLFRGYEQFF	TGTGCCAGCAGTTTATTCCGGGGCTATGAGCAGTTCTTC
-	TRBV5-1	TRBJ2-7	-	CASSFDRLDSEQYF	TGCGCCAGCAGCTTCGACCGACTAGACTCCGAGCAGTACTTC
TRBD2	TRBV5-6	TRBJ2-7	-	CASSSESSGDYEQYF	TGTGCCAGTAGTTCAGAGTCTAGCGGCGACTACGAGCAGTACTTC
TRBD2	TRBV7-8	TRBJ2-7	-	CASSLGVAGVKNPVYEQYF	TGTGCCAGCAGCTTAGGGGTAGCGGGCGTCAAGAACCCTGTCTACGAGCAGTACTTC
-	TRBV12-5	TRBJ2-1	-	CASGLPGPYFQFF	TGTGCTAGTGGTTTGCCCGGACCTTACTTCCAGTTCTTC
TRBD1	TRBV6-1	TRBJ2-3	once	CASSEVRQGVDTQYF	TGTGCCAGCAGTGAAGTGCGACAGGGAGTAGATACGCAGTATTTT
TRBD1	TRBV9	TRBJ1-2	once	CASSAPRTGTHYGYTF	TGTGCCAGCAGCGCCCCCCGGACAGGGACCCACTATGGCTACACCTTC
TRBD2	TRBV6-5	TRBJ2-1	-	CASSIGLAGSEQFF	TGTGCCAGCAGTATAGGACTAGCGGGGTCTGAGCAGTTCTTC
-	TRBV5-6	TRBJ2-1	-	CASSLWDNEQFF	TGTGCCAGCAGCTTGTGGGACAATGAGCAGTTCTTC
-	TRBV28	TRBJ2-7	once	CASSPNTAQSVSTGEQYF	TGTGCCAGCAGTCCAAATACGGCGCAATCTGTATCTACGGGCGAGCAGTACTTC
-	TRBV28	TRBJ2-1	-	CASSGLTDYNEQFF	TGTGCCAGCAGTGGGTTGACAGACTACAATGAGCAGTTCTTC
-	TRBV6-4	TRBJ1-1	few	CASSSSGDGTEAFF	TGTGCCAGCAGTAGCTCAGGGGACGGAACTGAAGCTTTCTTT
TRBD2	TRBV6-6	TRBJ2-1	-	CASSRTSGYNEQFF	TGTGCCAGCAGCCGGACTAGCGGATACAATGAGCAGTTCTTC
-	TRBV5-1	TRBJ2-1	-	CASSLARYSYNEQFF	TGCGCCAGCAGCTTGGCCAGGTACTCCTACAATGAGCAGTTCTTC
-	TRBV4-3	TRBJ2-1	-	CASSQGGKHAEQFF	TGCGCCAGCAGCCAAGGGGGGAAACACGCCGAGCAGTTCTTC
TRBD2	TRBV19	TRBJ2-1	-	CASSSGSGISEQFF	TGTGCCAGTAGTAGCGGGAGCGGCATTAGTGAGCAGTTCTTC
TRBD2	TRBV7-8	TRBJ2-3	-	CASSSLAGVTDTQYF	TGTGCCAGCAGCTCACTAGCGGGAGTTACAGATACGCAGTATTTT
TRBD2	TRBV29-1	TRBJ2-5	-	CSVEGLAGAKTQYF	TGCAGCGTTGAGGGACTAGCGGGAGCAAAGACCCAGTACTTC
-	TRBV28	TRBJ2-7	-	CASSFPTWIEQYF	TGTGCCAGCAGTTTCCCGACCTGGATCGAGCAGTACTTC
TRBD1	TRBV4-1	TRBJ1-2	-	CASSQDSGQSYGYTF	TGCGCCAGCAGCCAAGATTCGGGACAGTCCTATGGCTACACCTTC
TRBD1	TRBV5-6	TRBJ1-1	-	CASSLGAQGGNTEAFF	TGTGCCAGCAGCTTGGGCGCTCAGGGGGGGAACACTGAAGCTTTCTTT